This TCR beta chain originates from a study of T-cell memory formation after mild COVID-19. Germline V lookup: CDR1 MNHEY, CDR2 SVGAGI. V was pared by 2 bases and J by 0 bases, with 10 bases of the junction left unmatched. The CDR3 runs 20 residues. TCRdb ran MiXCR on the 5' RACE reads and lists one entry per CDR3 protein. The table lists under 250,000 distinct CDR3 sequences, roughly 27% of them singletons. A remark on this clonotype: The antigen is not known.

Study-wide points: Among CD4+ contracting clones, most were CM and EM, and CD8+ ones EMRA. Pre-infection memory already had some responding clones, implying cross-reactive memory joined.

This sequence joins TRBV6-5 and TRBJ2-2, with 12 positions matching TRBD2. Sequenced sample: PBMCs or a T cell subset sorted from them (not recorded which). The clonotype originates from an adult woman who had mild COVID-19 (a few samples of this study predate the infection). Cell type and time point are not known. The CDR3, as DNA: TGTGCCAGCAGTTACCGATCGGGACTAGCGGGCCGACCGAACACCGGGGAGCTGTTTTTT. It translates to CASSYRSGLAGRPNTGELFF.